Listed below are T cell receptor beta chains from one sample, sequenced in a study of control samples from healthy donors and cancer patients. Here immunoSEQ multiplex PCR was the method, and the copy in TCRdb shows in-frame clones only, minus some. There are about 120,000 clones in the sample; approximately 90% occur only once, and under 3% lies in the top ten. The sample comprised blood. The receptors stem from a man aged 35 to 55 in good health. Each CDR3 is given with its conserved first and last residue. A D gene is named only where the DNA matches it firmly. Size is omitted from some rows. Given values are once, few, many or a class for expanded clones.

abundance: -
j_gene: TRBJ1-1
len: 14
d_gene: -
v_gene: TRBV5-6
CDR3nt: TGTGCCAGCAGCTTCCCGGGGCCGGACACTGAAGCTTTCTTT
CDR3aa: CASSFPGPDTEAFF

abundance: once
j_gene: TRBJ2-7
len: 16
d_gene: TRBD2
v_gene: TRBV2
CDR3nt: TGTGCCAGCAGTGAGACGCGCCTAGCGGGGGAGGGCGAGCAGTACTTC
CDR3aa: CASSETRLAGEGEQYF

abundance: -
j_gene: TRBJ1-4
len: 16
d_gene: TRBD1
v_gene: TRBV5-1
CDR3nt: TGCGCCAGCAGCTTGGAGGGACAGGGAACTAATGAAAAACTGTTTTTT
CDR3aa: CASSLEGQGTNEKLFF

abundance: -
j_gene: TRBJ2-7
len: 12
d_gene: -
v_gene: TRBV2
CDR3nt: TGTGCCAACGCCCTTAGCAGCCCGGAGCAGTACTTC
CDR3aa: CANALSSPEQYF

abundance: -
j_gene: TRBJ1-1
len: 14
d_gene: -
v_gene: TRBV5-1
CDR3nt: TGCGCCAGCAGCTCGTGGGTGGGGGACACTGAAGCTTTCTTT
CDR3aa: CASSSWVGDTEAFF

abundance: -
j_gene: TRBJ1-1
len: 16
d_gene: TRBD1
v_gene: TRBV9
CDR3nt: TGTGCCAGCAGCGACCCGTTTGGCGAGGGGGCCTCTGAAGCTTTCTTT
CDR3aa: CASSDPFGEGASEAFF

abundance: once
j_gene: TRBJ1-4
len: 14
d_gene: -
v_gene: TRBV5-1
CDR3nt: TGCGCCAGCAGCCCCAATCTGCCGGATGAAAAACTGTTTTTT
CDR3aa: CASSPNLPDEKLFF

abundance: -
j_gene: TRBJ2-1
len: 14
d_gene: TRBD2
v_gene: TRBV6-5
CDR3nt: TGTGCCGGCGGACTAGCGGGGGCCCACAATGAGCAGTTCTTC
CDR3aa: CAGGLAGAHNEQFF

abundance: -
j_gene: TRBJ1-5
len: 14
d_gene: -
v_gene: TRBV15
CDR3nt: TGTGCCACCAGCACCGGGGACCCCAATCAGCCCCAGCATTTT
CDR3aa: CATSTGDPNQPQHF

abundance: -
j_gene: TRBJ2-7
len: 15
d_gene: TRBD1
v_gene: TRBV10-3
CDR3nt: TGTGCCACGAACACCCGGGACAGGGGCCACTACGAGCAGTACTTC
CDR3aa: CATNTRDRGHYEQYF

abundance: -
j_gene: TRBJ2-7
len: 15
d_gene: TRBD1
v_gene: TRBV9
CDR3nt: TGTGCCAGCAGCCCTCAGGGGGCTGGTTCCTACGAGCAGTACTTC
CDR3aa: CASSPQGAGSYEQYF

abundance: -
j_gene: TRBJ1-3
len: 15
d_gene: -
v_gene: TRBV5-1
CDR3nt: TGCGCCAGCAGCTCACAGGGAGGAACTGGAAACACCATATATTTT
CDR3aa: CASSSQGGTGNTIYF

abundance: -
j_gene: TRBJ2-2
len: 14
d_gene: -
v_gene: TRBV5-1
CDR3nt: TGCGCCAGCAGCTTGACCAGCAACACCGGGGAGCTGTTTTTT
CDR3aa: CASSLTSNTGELFF

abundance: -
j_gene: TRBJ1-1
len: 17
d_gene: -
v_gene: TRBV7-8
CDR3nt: TGTGCCAGCAGCTTAGCGGTTACTAGGGTTTTTAACACTGAAGCTTTCTTT
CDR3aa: CASSLAVTRVFNTEAFF

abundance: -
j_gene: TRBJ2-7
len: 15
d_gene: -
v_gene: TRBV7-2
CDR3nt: TGTGCCAGCAGCTTACGACTAGTGGGTCCCTACGAGCAGTACTTC
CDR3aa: CASSLRLVGPYEQYF

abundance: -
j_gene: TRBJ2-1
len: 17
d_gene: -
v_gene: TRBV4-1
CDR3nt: TGCGCCAGCAGCCAAGATTTTATGGCAGGGACCTACAATGAGCAGTTCTTC
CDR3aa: CASSQDFMAGTYNEQFF

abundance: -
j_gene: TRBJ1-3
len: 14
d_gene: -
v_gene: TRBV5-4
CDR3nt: TGTGCCAGCAGCCTGGAACCGTCTGGAAACACCATATATTTT
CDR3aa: CASSLEPSGNTIYF

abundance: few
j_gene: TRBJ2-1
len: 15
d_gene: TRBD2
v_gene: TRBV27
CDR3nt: TGTGCCAGCAGCCCGGGACTAGCATCCTACAATGAGCAGTTCTTC
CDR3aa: CASSPGLASYNEQFF

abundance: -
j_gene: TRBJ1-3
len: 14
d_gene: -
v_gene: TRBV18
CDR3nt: TGTGCCAGCTCACCAGCGGTTCCTGGAAACACCATATATTTT
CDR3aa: CASSPAVPGNTIYF

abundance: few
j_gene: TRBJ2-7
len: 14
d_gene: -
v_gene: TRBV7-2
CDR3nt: TGTGCCAGCAGCCACGGGACACAACGGACCGAGCAGTACTTC
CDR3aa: CASSHGTQRTEQYF

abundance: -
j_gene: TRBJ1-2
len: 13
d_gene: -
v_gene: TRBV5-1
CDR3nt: TGCGCCAGCAGCTTGGAAGGGGCCTATGGCTACACCTTC
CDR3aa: CASSLEGAYGYTF

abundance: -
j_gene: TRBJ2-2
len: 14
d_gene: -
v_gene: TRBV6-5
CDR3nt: TGTGCCAGCACCCCCCGAAGTTACACCGGGGAGCTGTTTTTT
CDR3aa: CASTPRSYTGELFF

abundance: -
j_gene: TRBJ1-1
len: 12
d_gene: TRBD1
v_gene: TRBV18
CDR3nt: TGTGCCAGCTCACCGGGGACAGGGTTGGCTTTCTTT
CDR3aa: CASSPGTGLAFF

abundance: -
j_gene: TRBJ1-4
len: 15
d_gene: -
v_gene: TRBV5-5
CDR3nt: TGTGCCAGCAGCCGCGGACCCGCAACTAATGAAAAACTGTTTTTT
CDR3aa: CASSRGPATNEKLFF

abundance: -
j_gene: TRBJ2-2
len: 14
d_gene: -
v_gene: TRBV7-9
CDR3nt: TGTGCCAGCAGCTTCCAGCGCGACACCGGGGAGCTGTTTTTT
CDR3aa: CASSFQRDTGELFF

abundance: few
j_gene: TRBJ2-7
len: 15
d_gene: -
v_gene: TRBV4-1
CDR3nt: TGCGCCAGCAGCCAGGGGGTGTTGGGGGACCACGAGCAGTACTTC
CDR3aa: CASSQGVLGDHEQYF

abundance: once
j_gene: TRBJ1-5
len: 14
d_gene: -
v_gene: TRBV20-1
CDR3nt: TGCAGTGCTAGTCGGGGGCAGAGCAATCAGCCCCAGCATTTT
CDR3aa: CSASRGQSNQPQHF

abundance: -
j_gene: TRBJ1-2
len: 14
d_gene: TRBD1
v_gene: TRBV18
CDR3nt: TGTGCCAGCTCATCCCAGGACAGGGGCTATGGCTACACCTTC
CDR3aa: CASSSQDRGYGYTF

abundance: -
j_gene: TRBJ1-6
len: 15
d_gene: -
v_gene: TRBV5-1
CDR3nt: TGCGCCAGCAGCTTGGAGCCGGGGTCCAATTCACCCCTCCACTTT
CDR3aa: CASSLEPGSNSPLHF

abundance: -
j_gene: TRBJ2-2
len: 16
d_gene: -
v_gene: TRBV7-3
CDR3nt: TGTGCCAGCAGAGTTAATAGCGGAGGGTCGACCGGGGAGCTGTTTTTT
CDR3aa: CASRVNSGGSTGELFF

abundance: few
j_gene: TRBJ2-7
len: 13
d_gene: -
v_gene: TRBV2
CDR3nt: TGTGCCACCGTGGAGGGCTCGTCCTACGAGCAGTACTTC
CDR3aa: CATVEGSSYEQYF

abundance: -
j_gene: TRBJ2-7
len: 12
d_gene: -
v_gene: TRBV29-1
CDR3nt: TGCAGCGTTGGGGACACCTACTACGAGCAGTACTTC
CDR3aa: CSVGDTYYEQYF

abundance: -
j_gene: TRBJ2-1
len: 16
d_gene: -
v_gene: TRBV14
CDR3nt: TGTGCCAGCAGCCAAGATGGCGGCGTATCCTACAATGAGCAGTTCTTC
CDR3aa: CASSQDGGVSYNEQFF

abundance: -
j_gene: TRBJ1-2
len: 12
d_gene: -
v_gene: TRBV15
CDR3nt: TGTGCCACCAGCAGAGAAGGCTATGGCTACACCTTC
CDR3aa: CATSREGYGYTF

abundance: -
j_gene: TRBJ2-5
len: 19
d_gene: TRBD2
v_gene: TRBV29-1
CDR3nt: TGCAGCGTCGAGTCATTGGATGTGACACTAGCGGAGCGAAGTCGGACCCAGTACTTC
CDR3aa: CSVESLDVTLAERSRTQYF

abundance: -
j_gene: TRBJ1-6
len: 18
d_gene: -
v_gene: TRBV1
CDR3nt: TGCACCAGCAGCCATGATAGGACAGGGGGTTCCTATAATTCACCCCTCCACTTT
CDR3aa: CTSSHDRTGGSYNSPLHF

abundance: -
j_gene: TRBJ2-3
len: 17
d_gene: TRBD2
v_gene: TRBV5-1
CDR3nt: TGCGCCAGCAGCTTGGAGGGGACTAGCGGATCCACAGATACGCAGTATTTT
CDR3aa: CASSLEGTSGSTDTQYF

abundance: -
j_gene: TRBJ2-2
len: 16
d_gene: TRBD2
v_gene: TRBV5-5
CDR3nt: TGTGCCAGCAGCCCCCTGCGGGCGGGAGGGACCGGGGAGCTGTTTTTT
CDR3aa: CASSPLRAGGTGELFF

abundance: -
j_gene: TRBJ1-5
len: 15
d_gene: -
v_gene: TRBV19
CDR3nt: TGTGCCAGTACGGGCAGGAATCCCCCTAATCAGCCCCAGCATTTT
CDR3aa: CASTGRNPPNQPQHF

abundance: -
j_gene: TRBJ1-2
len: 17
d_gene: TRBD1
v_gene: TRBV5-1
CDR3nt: TGCGCCAGCAGCTTGCTCGCTCCTCGGTCGACAGGGGAAGGCTACACCTTC
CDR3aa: CASSLLAPRSTGEGYTF

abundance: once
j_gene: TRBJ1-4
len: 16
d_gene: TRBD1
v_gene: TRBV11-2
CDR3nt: TGTGCCAGCAGCCCCGGAGGACGGACAGGGGCGGAAAAACTGTTTTTT
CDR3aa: CASSPGGRTGAEKLFF

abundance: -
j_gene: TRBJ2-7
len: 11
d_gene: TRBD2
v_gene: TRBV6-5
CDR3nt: TGTGCCACCCGCGGGGGCTACGAGCAGTACTTC
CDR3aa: CATRGGYEQYF

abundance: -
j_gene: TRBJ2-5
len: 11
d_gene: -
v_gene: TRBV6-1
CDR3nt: TGTGCCAGCAGTGAAGTGGGTACCCAGTACTTC
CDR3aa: CASSEVGTQYF

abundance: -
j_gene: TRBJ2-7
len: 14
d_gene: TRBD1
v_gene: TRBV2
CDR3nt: TGTGCCAGCAGAGCCGGGACAGTCACCTACGAGCAGTACTTC
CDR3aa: CASRAGTVTYEQYF

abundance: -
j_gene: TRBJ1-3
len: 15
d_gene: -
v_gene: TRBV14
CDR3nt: TGTGCCAGCAGCCACCAGACAGGCCCTGGAAACACCATATATTTT
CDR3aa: CASSHQTGPGNTIYF

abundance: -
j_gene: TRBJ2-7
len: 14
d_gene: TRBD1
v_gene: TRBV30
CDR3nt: TGTGCCTGGAATCGGGACAGGGCTTCCTACGAGCAGTACTTC
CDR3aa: CAWNRDRASYEQYF

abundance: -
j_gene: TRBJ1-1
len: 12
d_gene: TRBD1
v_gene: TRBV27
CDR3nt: TGTGCCAGCAGCCAGACAACAGGGGGGGCTTTCTTT
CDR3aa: CASSQTTGGAFF

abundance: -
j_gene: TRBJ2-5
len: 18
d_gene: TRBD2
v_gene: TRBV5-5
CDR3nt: TGTGCCAGCAGCTTAGGACTAGCGGGGGGGCCGCTCCAAGAGACCCAGTACTTC
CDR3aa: CASSLGLAGGPLQETQYF

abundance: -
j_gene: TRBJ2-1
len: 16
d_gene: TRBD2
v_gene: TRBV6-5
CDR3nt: TGTGCCAGCAGTTTTGGGCGGGGGTCCTCCTACAATGAGCAGTTCTTC
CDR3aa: CASSFGRGSSYNEQFF